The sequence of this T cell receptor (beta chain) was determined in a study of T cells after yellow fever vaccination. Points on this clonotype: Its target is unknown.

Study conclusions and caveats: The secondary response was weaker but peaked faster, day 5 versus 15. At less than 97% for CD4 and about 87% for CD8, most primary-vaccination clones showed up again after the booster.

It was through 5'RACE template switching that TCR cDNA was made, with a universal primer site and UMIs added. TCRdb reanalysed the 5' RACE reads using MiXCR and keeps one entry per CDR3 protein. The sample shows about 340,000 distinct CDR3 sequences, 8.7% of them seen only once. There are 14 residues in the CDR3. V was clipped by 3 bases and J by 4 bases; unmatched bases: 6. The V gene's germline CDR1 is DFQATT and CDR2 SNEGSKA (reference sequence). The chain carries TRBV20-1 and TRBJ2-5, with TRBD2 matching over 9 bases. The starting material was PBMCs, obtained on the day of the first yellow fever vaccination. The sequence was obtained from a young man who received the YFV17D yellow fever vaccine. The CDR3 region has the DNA TGCAGTGCTAGCCGGCGGGGGGGGTCAGAGACCCAGTACTTC. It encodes CSASRRGGSETQYF.